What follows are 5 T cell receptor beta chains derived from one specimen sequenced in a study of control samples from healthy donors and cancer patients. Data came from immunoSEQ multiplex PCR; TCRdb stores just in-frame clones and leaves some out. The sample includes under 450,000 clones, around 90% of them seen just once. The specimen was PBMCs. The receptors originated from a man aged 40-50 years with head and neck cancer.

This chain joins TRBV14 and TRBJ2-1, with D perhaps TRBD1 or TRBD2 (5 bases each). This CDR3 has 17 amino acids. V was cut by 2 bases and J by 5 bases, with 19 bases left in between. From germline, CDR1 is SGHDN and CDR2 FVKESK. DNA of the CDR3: TGTGCCAGCAGCCAACCCGGGACCTCGGGGCACGACAATGAGCAGTTCTTC. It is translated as CASSQPGTSGHDNEQFF.

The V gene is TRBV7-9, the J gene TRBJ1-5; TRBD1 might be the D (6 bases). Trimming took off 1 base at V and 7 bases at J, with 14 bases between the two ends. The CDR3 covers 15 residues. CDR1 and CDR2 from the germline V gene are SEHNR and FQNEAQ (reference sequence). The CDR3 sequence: CASSLVGGAGQPQHF. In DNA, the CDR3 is TGTGCCAGCAGCTTAGTCGGGGGCGCGGGGCAGCCCCAGCATTTT.

CDR3 amino acids: CASSQDPSGSNEQFF. As DNA, the CDR3 is TGTGCCAGCAGCCAAGATCCTAGCGGGAGCAATGAGCAGTTCTTC. The chain has TRBV3-1 (or the pseudogene TRBV3-2) and TRBJ2-1, with 10 bases aligning to TRBD2. J gave up 6 bases and V 0 bases, and 2 bases lay outside the gene matches. The CDR3 length is 15 residues. Germline CDR1 LGHDT, CDR2 YNNKEL (reference sequence).

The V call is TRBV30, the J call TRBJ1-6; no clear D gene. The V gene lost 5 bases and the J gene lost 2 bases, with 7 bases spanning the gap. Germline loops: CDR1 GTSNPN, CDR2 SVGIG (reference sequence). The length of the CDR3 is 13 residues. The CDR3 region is CAWDGAYNSPLHF. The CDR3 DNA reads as TGTGCCTGGGACGGCGCCTATAATTCACCCCTCCACTTT.

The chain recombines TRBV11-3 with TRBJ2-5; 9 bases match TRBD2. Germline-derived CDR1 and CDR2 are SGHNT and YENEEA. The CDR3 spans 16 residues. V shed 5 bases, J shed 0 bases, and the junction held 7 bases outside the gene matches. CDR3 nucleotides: TGTGCCAGCAGCAAGGGGGTAGCGGGAGACCAAGAGACCCAGTACTTC. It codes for CASSKGVAGDQETQYF.